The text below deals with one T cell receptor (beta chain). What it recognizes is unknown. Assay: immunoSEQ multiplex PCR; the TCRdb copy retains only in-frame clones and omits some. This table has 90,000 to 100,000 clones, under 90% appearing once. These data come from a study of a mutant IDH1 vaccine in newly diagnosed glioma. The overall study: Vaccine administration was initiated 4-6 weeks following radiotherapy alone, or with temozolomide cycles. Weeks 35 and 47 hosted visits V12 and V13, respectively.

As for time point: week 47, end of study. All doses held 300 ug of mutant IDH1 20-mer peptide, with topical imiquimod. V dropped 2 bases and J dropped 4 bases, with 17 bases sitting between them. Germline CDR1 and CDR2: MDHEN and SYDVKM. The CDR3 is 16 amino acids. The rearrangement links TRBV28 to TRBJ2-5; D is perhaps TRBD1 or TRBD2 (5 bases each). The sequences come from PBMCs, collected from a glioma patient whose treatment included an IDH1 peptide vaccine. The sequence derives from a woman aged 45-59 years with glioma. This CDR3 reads CASSLVMGVGPETQYF. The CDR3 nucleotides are TGTGCCAGCAGTTTAGTGATGGGGGTGGGTCCAGAGACCCAGTACTTC.